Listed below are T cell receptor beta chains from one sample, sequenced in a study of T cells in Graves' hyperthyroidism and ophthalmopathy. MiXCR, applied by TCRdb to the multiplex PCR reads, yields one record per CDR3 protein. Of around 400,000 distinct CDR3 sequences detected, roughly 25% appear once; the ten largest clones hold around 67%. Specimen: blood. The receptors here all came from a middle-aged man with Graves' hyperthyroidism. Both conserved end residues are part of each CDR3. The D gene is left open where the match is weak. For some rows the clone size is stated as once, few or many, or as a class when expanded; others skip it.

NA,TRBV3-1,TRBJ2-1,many,TGTGCCAGCAGGACTGGCTCGAGCTCCTACAATGAGCAGTTCTTC,CASRTGSSSYNEQFF
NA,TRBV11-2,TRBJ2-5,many,TGTGCCAGCAGCTTAGTTGGTGGCGGAGTCCGGCAAGAGACCCAGTACTTC,CASSLVGGGVRQETQYF
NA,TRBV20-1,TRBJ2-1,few,TGCAGTGCTAGAGATTGGCAGCATCCCGACAATGAGCAGTTCTTC,CSARDWQHPDNEQFF
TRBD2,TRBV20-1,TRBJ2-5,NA,TGCAGTGCTAGCGGACCTCTAGCGGGAGAAGAGACCCAGTACTTC,CSASGPLAGEETQYF
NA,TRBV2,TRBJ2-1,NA,TGTGCCAGCAGTTACTACCGGATTTTGAATGAGCAGTTCTTC,CASSYYRILNEQFF
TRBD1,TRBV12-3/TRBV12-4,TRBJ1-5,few,TGTGCCAGCAGTTCCGGGACAGGGGGTCTTAATCAGCCCCAGCATTTT,CASSSGTGGLNQPQHF
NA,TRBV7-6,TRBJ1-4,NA,TGTGCCAGCAGCGCGGCCTCAGGGGACTTTAATGAAAAACTGTTTTTT,CASSAASGDFNEKLFF
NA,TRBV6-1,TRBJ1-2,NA,TGTGCCAGCAGCCAGTTACGGGGTTCCCGGGGCTACACCTTC,CASSQLRGSRGYTF
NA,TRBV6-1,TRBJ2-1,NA,TGTGCCAGCAGTTTGCCCGGGACTGACAATGAGCAGTTCTTC,CASSLPGTDNEQFF
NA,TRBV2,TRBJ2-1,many,TGTGCCAGCAGTGAGTATCCGTACAATGAGCAGTTCTTC,CASSEYPYNEQFF
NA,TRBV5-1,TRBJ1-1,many,TGTGCCAGCAGCTTAGGGGGGACGAACACTGAAGCTTTCTTT,CASSLGGTNTEAFF
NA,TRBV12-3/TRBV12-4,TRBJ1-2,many,TGTGCCAGCACACCCGGGCGGCACTATGGCTACACCTTC,CASTPGRHYGYTF
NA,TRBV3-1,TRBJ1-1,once,TGTGCCAGCAGCCAATCGACAGGAGGTTTCTTT,CASSQSTGGFF